Listed below are T cell receptor beta chains from one sample, sequenced in a study of technical replicates of blood from a few donors. Assay: immunoSEQ multiplex PCR; the TCRdb copy retains only in-frame clones and omits some. The repertoire includes 55,000 to 75,000 clones, about 95% of them detected once, and 2.5% to 3.5% sits in the top ten. The specimen sequenced was PBMCs. The receptor set was obtained from a human donor in good health. Some clones in this sample may be carry-over from other donors' samples. Each CDR3 is given with its conserved first and last residue. D genes are given only for firm matches. A row's size may be missing; if present it is once, few, many or a size class.

cdr3_aa | cdr3_nt | clone_size | v_call | d_call | j_call
CAIGSPNQPQHF | TGTGCCATCGGGTCCCCTAATCAGCCCCAGCATTTT | - | TRBV15 | - | TRBJ1-5
CASSQGVVEQYF | TGCGCCAGCAGCCAAGGAGTGGTCGAGCAGTACTTC | - | TRBV4-1 | - | TRBJ2-7
CASSRPGGGYTEAFF | TGTGCCAGCAGCCGCCCGGGGGGTGGGTACACTGAAGCTTTCTTT | - | TRBV5-4 | - | TRBJ1-1
CSAMDRDEQYF | TGCAGTGCCATGGACAGGGACGAGCAGTACTTC | - | TRBV20-1 | TRBD1 | TRBJ2-7
CASSRVYSGSSYNEQFF | TGTGCCAGTAGTAGGGTGTATAGCGGGAGCTCCTACAATGAGCAGTTCTTC | - | TRBV19 | TRBD2 | TRBJ2-1
CASSVAPGLNEKLFF | TGTGCCAGCAGCGTAGCTCCGGGATTAAATGAAAAACTGTTTTTT | - | TRBV9 | - | TRBJ1-4
CASSLYSYNEQFF | TGTGCCAGCAGTCTATACTCCTACAATGAGCAGTTCTTC | - | TRBV11-2 | - | TRBJ2-1
CASSERADTQYF | TGTGCCAGCAGCGAGAGGGCGGATACGCAGTATTTT | - | TRBV21-1 | - | TRBJ2-3
CASSRDRGQSGYTF | TGTGCCAGCAGTCGAGACAGGGGGCAAAGTGGCTACACCTTC | - | TRBV6-5 | TRBD1 | TRBJ1-2
CASKPGQGSEKLFF | TGTGCCAGCAAACCGGGACAGGGATCTGAAAAACTGTTTTTT | - | TRBV6-1 | TRBD1 | TRBJ1-4
CASSLVSGLRNTEAFF | TGTGCCAGCAGCTTAGTCTCGGGACTTAGGAACACTGAAGCTTTCTTT | - | TRBV13 | - | TRBJ1-1
CSAGQPGNEQFF | TGCAGCGCCGGACAGCCGGGCAATGAGCAGTTCTTC | - | TRBV29-1 | - | TRBJ2-1
CSTSEGQGDEQYF | TGCAGCACCTCCGAAGGACAGGGGGACGAGCAGTACTTC | - | TRBV29-1 | TRBD1 | TRBJ2-7
CASSYSDAGGEKLFF | TGTGCCAGCAGTTACTCGGATGCAGGGGGAGAAAAACTGTTTTTT | - | TRBV6-5 | TRBD1 | TRBJ1-4
CATSRDQDRAYEQYF | TGTGCCACCAGCAGAGATCAGGACAGGGCCTACGAGCAGTACTTC | - | TRBV15 | TRBD1 | TRBJ2-7
CASSLGRFVSGKLFF | TGTGCCAGCAGCTTAGGTCGGTTCGTCAGCGGGAAACTGTTTTTT | - | TRBV7-8 | - | TRBJ1-4
CASSQEGNRYGYTF | TGTGCCAGCAGCCAAGAGGGCAACCGCTATGGCTACACCTTC | - | TRBV4-2 | - | TRBJ1-2
CASRRQGSYGYTF | TGTGCCAGCAGGAGACAGGGGAGCTATGGCTACACCTTC | - | TRBV9 | TRBD1 | TRBJ1-2
CAIGRAGGLEQYF | TGTGCCATCGGTAGAGCGGGAGGTCTCGAGCAGTACTTC | - | TRBV10-3 | TRBD2 | TRBJ2-7
CASSLAEGQARDF | TGTGCCAGCAGCTTAGCCGAAGGACAAGCTAGAGATTTT | once | TRBV7-9 | - | TRBJ1-3
CASSYSPARNYEQYF | TGTGCCAGCAGTTACTCCCCAGCGCGGAACTACGAGCAGTACTTC | - | TRBV6-5 | - | TRBJ2-7
CASTPTGSTNEKLFF | TGCGCCAGCACCCCGACAGGGTCCACTAATGAAAAACTGTTTTTT | - | TRBV5-1 | TRBD1 | TRBJ1-4
CASSLALRGNNYGYTF | TGTGCCAGCAGCTTAGCCCTCAGGGGAAACAACTATGGCTACACCTTC | - | TRBV7-2 | - | TRBJ1-2
CASRTAEGTGELFF | TGTGCCAGCAGGACCGCCGAGGGCACCGGGGAGCTGTTTTTT | - | TRBV2 | - | TRBJ2-2
CSVDSAGGGELFF | TGCAGCGTTGATTCAGCGGGGGGCGGGGAGCTGTTTTTT | - | TRBV29-1 | TRBD2 | TRBJ2-2
CASSQDPPGGGGATDTQYF | TGTGCCAGCAGCCAAGATCCCCCAGGGGGCGGGGGGGCAACAGATACGCAGTATTTT | few | TRBV4-2 | - | TRBJ2-3
CASTPGGNTIYF | TGTGCCAGCACCCCCGGTGGAAACACCATATATTTT | - | TRBV6-1 | - | TRBJ1-3
CASSQDLGGSGRAYEQYF | TGCGCCAGCAGCCAAGATCTTGGAGGCAGCGGGAGGGCCTACGAGCAGTACTTC | - | TRBV4-3 | TRBD2 | TRBJ2-7
CASSPRRDSGNTIYF | TGTGCCAGCAGTCCTAGGAGGGACTCTGGAAACACCATATATTTT | - | TRBV6-5 | - | TRBJ1-3
CASSPQTRSEQYF | TGTGCCAGCAGCCCACAGACTAGAAGCGAGCAGTACTTC | - | TRBV5-6 | - | TRBJ2-7
CASSPQPNNSPLHF | TGTGCCAGCAGCCCACAACCCAATAATTCACCCCTCCACTTT | - | TRBV9 | - | TRBJ1-6
CASSPWRGGISYEQYF | TGTGCCAGCAGCCCATGGCGGGGGGGTATATCCTACGAGCAGTACTTC | - | TRBV13 | TRBD2 | TRBJ2-7
CAISESEGGHTEAFF | TGTGCCATCAGTGAGTCTGAGGGAGGGCACACTGAAGCTTTCTTT | - | TRBV10-3 | - | TRBJ1-1